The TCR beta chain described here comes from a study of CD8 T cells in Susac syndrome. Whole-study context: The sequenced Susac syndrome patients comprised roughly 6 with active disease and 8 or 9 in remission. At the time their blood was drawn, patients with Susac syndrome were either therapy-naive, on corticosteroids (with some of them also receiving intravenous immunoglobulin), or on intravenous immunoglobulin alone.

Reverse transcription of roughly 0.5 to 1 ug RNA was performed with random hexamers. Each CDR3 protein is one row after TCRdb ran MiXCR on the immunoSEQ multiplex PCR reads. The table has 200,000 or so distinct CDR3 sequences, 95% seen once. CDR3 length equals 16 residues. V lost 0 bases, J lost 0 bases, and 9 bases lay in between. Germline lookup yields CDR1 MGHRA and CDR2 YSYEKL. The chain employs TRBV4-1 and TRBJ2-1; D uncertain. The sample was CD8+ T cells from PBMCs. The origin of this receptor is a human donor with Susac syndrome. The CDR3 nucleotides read TGCGCCAGCAGCCAAGAAACGCCAAGCTCCTACAATGAGCAGTTCTTC. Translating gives CASSQETPSSYNEQFF.